The clone carrying this T cell receptor (beta chain) was detected only a few times. Its antigen remains unidentified. This specimen comes from a study of T cell repertoires in cytomegalovirus infection. Turning to the study itself: Through public TCR beta signatures, both CMV infection and matching HLA type were indicated.

TCRdb re-derived calls from the reads in MiXCR, one entry per CDR3 protein. The table lists roughly 990,000 distinct CDR3 sequences, 25% to 40% of them singletons. The germline V gene has CDR1 SGHVS and CDR2 FNYEAQ. The CDR3 consists of 15 residues. The V end was cut by 5 bases, the J end by 4 bases, with 17 bases between. This material consisted of cultured CD8+ T cells from PBMCs, taken from culture after CMV antigen stimulation. The source is a human donor in good health (CMV status not recorded). Some clones in this sample may be carry-over from other donors' samples. The chain joins TRBV7-6 to TRBJ2-5; possibly TRBD2 for D (5 bases). CDR3 protein: CASSPELGSGETQYF. CDR3 nucleotide sequence: TGTGCCAGCAGCCCCGAACTGGGGAGCGGAGAGACCCAGTACTTC.